Listed here is a single T cell receptor beta chain. What it recognizes is unknown. The sample comes from a study of monozygotic twins with inflammatory bowel disease. Broader study findings: Lower sharing of clonotypes with other individuals was seen in IBD patients than in healthy twins. This was most marked in patients showing signs of disease activity.

The CDR3 contains 16 residues. Germline V lookup: CDR1 SEHNR, CDR2 FQNEAQ (reference sequence). For each CDR3 protein, TCRdb gives one entry from its re-call of the 5' RACE reads, without DNA. The table gives 200,000 to 250,000 distinct CDR3 sequences; the top ten clones make up around 1.5% of it. This clonotype originated in a human donor with ulcerative colitis or Crohn's disease, or a healthy co-twin of an affected twin (not recorded which). The rearrangement links TRBV7-9 to TRBJ2-3. The sequenced sample was blood. The CDR3 is CASSLLLDSRTDTQYF.